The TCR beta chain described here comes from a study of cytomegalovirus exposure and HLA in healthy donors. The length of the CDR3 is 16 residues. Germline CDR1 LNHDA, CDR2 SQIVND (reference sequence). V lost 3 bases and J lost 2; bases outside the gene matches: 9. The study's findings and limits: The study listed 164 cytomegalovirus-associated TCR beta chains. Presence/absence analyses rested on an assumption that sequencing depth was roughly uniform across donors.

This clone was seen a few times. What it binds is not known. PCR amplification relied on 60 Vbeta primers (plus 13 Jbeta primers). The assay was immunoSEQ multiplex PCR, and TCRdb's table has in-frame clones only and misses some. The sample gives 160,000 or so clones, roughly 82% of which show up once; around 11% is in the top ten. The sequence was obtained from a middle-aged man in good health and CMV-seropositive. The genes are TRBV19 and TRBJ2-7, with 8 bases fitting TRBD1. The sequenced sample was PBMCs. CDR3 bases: TGTGCCAGTAGTATGGGACAGGAGCAATTCACCTACGAGCAGTACTTC. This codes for CASSMGQEQFTYEQYF.